These 22 T cell receptor beta chains share one sample of origin, sequenced in a study of control samples from healthy donors and cancer patients. Repertoires were generated with immunoSEQ multiplex PCR, while TCRdb's copy carries only in-frame clones and drops some. Of roughly 450,000 clones listed, 75% to 95% are singletons. The sequenced material came from PBMCs. The receptor set was obtained from a man aged 40-50 years with head and neck cancer.

The genes are TRBV7-8 and TRBJ2-5; 10 nucleotides agree with TRBD1. The CDR3 runs to 16 residues. The junction had 8 bases not matched to a gene; V was cut back by 3 bases and J by 4 bases. CDR1 and CDR2 from the germline V gene are SGHVS and FQNEAQ. The CDR3 loop reads CASSLSGTGASETQYF. As DNA, the CDR3 is TGTGCCAGCAGCTTGTCCGGGACAGGGGCATCAGAGACCCAGTACTTC.

This chain links TRBV7-9 with TRBJ1-1, with D tentatively TRBD1 (5 bases). With 0 bases removed from V and 0 bases from J, the gap between germline ends came to 8 bases. This CDR3 contains 15 residues. Germline CDR1 SEHNR, CDR2 FQNEAQ (reference sequence). This chain's CDR3 is CASSLATGMNTEAFF. The CDR3 region has the DNA TGTGCCAGCAGCTTAGCTACAGGAATGAACACTGAAGCTTTCTTT.

This chain uses TRBV11-2 with TRBJ1-3; D is unclear. Germline CDR1 reads SGHAT; CDR2 reads FQNNGV. V lost 8 bases to trimming and J lost 2 bases, with 10 bases between them. The CDR3 is 13 amino acids. CDR3 sequence (DNA): TGTGCCAGCTCTCCCCAGGCTGGAAACACCATATATTTT. It translates to CASSPQAGNTIYF.

This chain uses TRBV27 with TRBJ2-1; perhaps TRBD2 as D (5 bases). CDR1 and CDR2 (germline): MNHEY, SMNVEV (reference sequence). Trimming took 1 base from V and 1 from J, leaving 17 bases between them. The CDR3 loop spans 18 amino acids. Here the CDR3 DNA reads TGTGCCAGCAGTTTATTTTCCCTCTCTCGGGGATCCTACAATGAGCAGTTCTTC. Residues: CASSLFSLSRGSYNEQFF.

V and J are TRBV5-1 and TRBJ2-5, with D perhaps TRBD1 or TRBD2 (5 bases each). Per the germline V gene, CDR1 is SGHRS and CDR2 is YFSETQ. V lost 3 bases and J 5 bases, leaving 20 bases between the germline ends. CDR3 length: 16 residues. In DNA, the CDR3 is TGCGCCAGCAGCTCTCAGGGAGCGCGAGGTCAGGAGACCCAGTACTTC. This sequence encodes CASSSQGARGQETQYF.

The chain employs TRBV6-1 and TRBJ2-7; the D gene is possibly TRBD2 (5 bases). This CDR3 comprises 14 residues. CDR1 MNHNS and CDR2 SASEGT come from the germline V gene. V lost 2 bases and J lost 6, with 14 bases in between. The DNA for the CDR3 is TGTGCCAGCAGTGAATACGGGAAAGGTCGCGAGCAGTACTTC. Protein: CASSEYGKGREQYF.

V gene TRBV4-3 combines with J gene TRBJ1-6; no clear D gene. The germline CDR1 and CDR2 sequences are LGHNA and YSLEER. Trimming pared 4 bases from V and 1 base from J, leaving 11 bases between. This CDR3 spans 16 amino acids. CDR3 sequence reads: CASSPSDRSYNSPLHF. The CDR3 bases are TGCGCCAGCAGCCCGTCCGACCGTTCCTATAATTCACCCCTCCACTTT.

J is TRBJ1-2 and V is TRBV30; D is unresolved. This CDR3 is built from 15 residues. V shed 2 bases and J shed 2 bases, with 15 bases lying between them. Per germline, CDR1 GTSNPN and CDR2 SVGIG (reference sequence). CDR3 nucleotides: TGTGCCTGGAGTACGAGGGAGTTTTGGAACTATGGCTACACCTTC. Its translation is CAWSTREFWNYGYTF. The full variable domain, completed using reference TRBV30 and TRBJ1-2, is SQTIHQWPATLVQPVGSPLSLECTVEGTSNPNLYWYRQAAGRGLQLLFYSVGIGQISSEVPQNLSASRPQDRQFILSSKKLLLSDSGFYLCAWSTREFWNYGYTFGSGTRLTVV.

This clone was found a few times. The rearrangement joins TRBV5-1 to TRBJ1-2, with TRBD1 identical over 7 bases. Germline V gene data show CDR1 as SGHRS and CDR2 as YFSETQ. This CDR3 is built from 14 residues. J gave up 9 bases and V 4 bases, and 12 bases lay outside the gene matches. The CDR3 here is CASSPGGQDTRYTF. The CDR3 DNA follows: TGCGCCAGCAGCCCGGGCGGACAGGACACCCGCTACACCTTC.

The chain is built from TRBV10-2 and TRBJ1-1; tentatively, D is TRBD1 (5 bases). The V gene's germline CDR1 is WSHSY and CDR2 SAAADI. The ends were cut back, 7 bases at V and 6 bases at J, with 12 bases in the middle. The CDR3 extends over 12 amino acids. CDR3 loop: CASTHTGAEAFF. As DNA, the CDR3 is TGCGCCAGCACTCATACAGGCGCTGAAGCTTTCTTT.

The gene calls are TRBV24-1 and TRBJ1-6; D uncertain. The CDR3 covers 15 residues. In germline, CDR1 is KGHDR, CDR2 SFDVKD. V was trimmed by 6 bases and J by 4 bases, leaving 12 bases between them. The chain's CDR3 is CATSYSTDYNSPLHF. The CDR3 nucleotides read TGTGCCACCAGTTATTCGACGGATTATAATTCACCCCTCCACTTT.

This sequence joins TRBV5-1 and TRBJ1-1, with no clear D. Trimming removed 2 bases at V and 1 base at J, with 12 bases between. Germline-derived CDR1 and CDR2 are SGHRS and YFSETQ. The CDR3 runs 15 residues. The CDR3 nucleotides are TGCGCCAGCAGCTTTTATTCTGGGTCGAACACTGAAGCTTTCTTT. It encodes CASSFYSGSNTEAFF.

The chain carries TRBV5-1 and TRBJ1-5, with 8 bases lining up with TRBD1. The germline V gene has CDR1 SGHRS and CDR2 YFSETQ. After removal of 0 bases from V and 3 bases from J, the junction contained 5 bases not matched to a gene. This CDR3 region has 16 residues. CDR3 DNA: TGCGCCAGCAGCTTGGAAGGACAGGGCTCCAATCAGCCCCAGCATTTT. Amino acids: CASSLEGQGSNQPQHF. Filled out from reference TRBV5-1 and TRBJ1-5, the complete variable domain reads KAGVTQTPRYLIKTRGQQVTLSCSPISGHRSVSWYQQTPGQGLQFLFEYFSETQRNKGNFPGRFSGRQFSNSRSEMNVSTLELGDSALYLCASSLEGQGSNQPQHFGDGTRLSIL.

The V gene is TRBV2, the J gene TRBJ1-3, with a possible D match to TRBD1 (5 bases). From germline, CDR1 is SNHLY and CDR2 FYNNEI. Trimming removed 5 bases from V and 0 bases from J, with 14 bases in between. CDR3 size: 16 residues. This CDR3 is CASSRDFYLSGNTIYF. CDR3 coding DNA: TGTGCCAGCAGTCGGGACTTCTACCTCTCTGGAAACACCATATATTTT.

The chain employs TRBV4-3 and TRBJ1-5, with a possible D match to TRBD1 (6 bases). Per the germline V gene, CDR1 is LGHNA and CDR2 is YSLEER. This CDR3 has 16 amino acids. Between the trimmed V and J ends, which lost 0 bases and 6 bases, there was a span of 15 bases. The CDR3 sequence: CASSQDSQGWGQPQHF. The CDR3, as DNA: TGCGCCAGCAGCCAAGATTCACAGGGTTGGGGTCAGCCCCAGCATTTT.

The V gene is TRBV3-1 (or the pseudogene TRBV3-2), the J gene TRBJ1-6; D remains ambiguous. Trimming cost V 2 bases and J 6 bases, with 8 bases left between them. This CDR3 region has 14 residues. Looked up from germline, CDR1 is LGHDT and CDR2 is YNNKEL (reference sequence). The CDR3 DNA reads as TGTGCCAGCAGCCAAAGGCTCCTTAATTCACCCCTCCACTTT. As protein: CASSQRLLNSPLHF.

The chain recombines TRBV3-1 (or the pseudogene TRBV3-2) with TRBJ2-7, with D tentatively TRBD2 (7 bases). The ends were cut back, 4 bases at V and 4 bases at J, with 14 bases in the middle. Per germline, CDR1 LGHDT and CDR2 YNNKEL (reference sequence). There are 14 residues in the CDR3. The CDR3 spells CASSRGGGPYEQYF. CDR3 nucleotide sequence: TGTGCCAGCAGCCGGGGCGGGGGCCCGTACGAGCAGTACTTC.

The chain links TRBV28 to TRBJ1-2; a weak D match, TRBD1 (5 bases). The CDR3 is made up of 18 amino acids. CDR1 is MDHEN, CDR2 SYDVKM, per germline. The V gene lost 7 bases and the J gene lost 1 base, with 25 bases spanning the gap. The CDR3 region has the DNA TGTGCCAGCATGGGACCTCAGAGTTCCCCTTCTTTTAACTATGGCTACACCTTC. Protein sequence: CASMGPQSSPSFNYGYTF.

The rearrangement joins TRBV9 to TRBJ2-1, with D perhaps matching TRBD2 (6 bases). The CDR3 is made up of 15 amino acids. Trimming stripped 2 bases from V and 0 bases from J, with 9 bases between. From germline, CDR1 is SGDLS and CDR2 YYNGEE. The CDR3 sequence is CASSVGGISYNEQFF. The CDR3 nucleotides read TGTGCCAGCAGCGTCGGCGGGATCTCCTACAATGAGCAGTTCTTC.

The chain uses TRBV5-6 and TRBJ2-7, with 9 positions matching TRBD1. Germline CDR1 SGHDT, CDR2 YYEEEE. The CDR3 runs to 14 residues. J gave up 5 bases and V 4 bases, and 7 bases lay outside the gene matches. The CDR3 DNA sequence: TGTGCCAGCAGCGTGGACAGGGGCTTGAACGAGCAGTACTTC. Translated, it gives CASSVDRGLNEQYF. Full variable domain (rest looked up from reference TRBV5-6 and TRBJ2-7): DAGVTQSPTHLIKTRGQQVTLRCSPKSGHDTVSWYQQALGQGPQFIFQYYEEEERQRGNFPDRFSGHQFPNYSSELNVNALLLGDSALYLCASSVDRGLNEQYFGPGTRLTVT.

The chain couples TRBV19 to TRBJ1-1; tentative D call: TRBD1 (6 bases). From germline, CDR1 is LNHDA and CDR2 SQIVND (reference sequence). CDR3 size: 13 residues. V lost 5 bases, J lost 5 bases, and 12 bases lay in between. The CDR3 region is CASSGGRRTEAFF. The CDR3 region has the DNA TGTGCCAGTAGTGGGGGGCGCAGGACTGAAGCTTTCTTT. Combining the CDR3 with reference TRBV19 and TRBJ1-1 gives the whole variable domain DGGITQSPKYLFRKEGQNVTLSCEQNLNHDAMYWYRQDPGQGLRLIYYSQIVNDFQKGDIAEGYSVSREKKESFPLTVTSAQKNPTAFYLCASSGGRRTEAFFGQGTRLTVV.

The rearrangement uses TRBV27 and TRBJ2-2, with a possible D match to TRBD1 (5 bases). This CDR3 spans 16 amino acids. Germline CDR1 MNHEY, CDR2 SMNVEV (reference sequence). The V and J ends lost 3 bases and 5 bases respectively, with 16 bases between them. The CDR3 nucleotides read TGTGCCAGCAGTTTCGCCTCAGGGTTGGCGACCGGGGAGCTGTTTTTT. Protein sequence: CASSFASGLATGELFF.